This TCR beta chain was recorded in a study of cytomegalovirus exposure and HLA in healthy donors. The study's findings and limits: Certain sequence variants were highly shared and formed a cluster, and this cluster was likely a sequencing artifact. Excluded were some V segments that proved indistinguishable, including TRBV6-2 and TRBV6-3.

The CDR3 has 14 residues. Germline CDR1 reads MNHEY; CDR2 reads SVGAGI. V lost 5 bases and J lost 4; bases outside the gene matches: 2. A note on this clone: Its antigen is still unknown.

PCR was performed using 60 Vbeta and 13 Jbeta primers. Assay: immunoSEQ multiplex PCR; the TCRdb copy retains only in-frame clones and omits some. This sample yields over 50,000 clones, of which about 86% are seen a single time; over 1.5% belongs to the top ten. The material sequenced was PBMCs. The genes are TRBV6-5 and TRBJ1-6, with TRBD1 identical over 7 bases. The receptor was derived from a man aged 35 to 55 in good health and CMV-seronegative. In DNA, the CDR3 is TGTGCCAGCAGTAAGGGACAGTATAATTCACCCCTCCACTTT. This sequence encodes CASSKGQYNSPLHF.